Listed below are T cell receptor beta chains from one sample, sequenced in a study of control samples from healthy donors and cancer patients. The assay was immunoSEQ multiplex PCR, and TCRdb's table has in-frame clones only and misses some. The sample comprises about 71,000 clones, roughly 91% of which are singletons, and approximately 18% rests with the top ten. Sequencing was done on a sample of PBMCs. Source of these receptors: a man between 60 and 70 years old with lung cancer. The CDR3 runs from the conserved cysteine through the conserved F or W. A D gene is named only where the DNA matches it firmly. Some rows have no size entry. The others give once, few or many, or a class for an expanded clone.

TGTGCCATCAGTGATCCGGGACAGGCCAACACTGAAGCTTTCTTT	CAISDPGQANTEAFF	TRBV10-3	TRBD1	-	TRBJ1-1
TGTGCCAGCAGCCCCCGAGGACAGGGGGCTAACACCGGGGAGCTGTTTTTT	CASSPRGQGANTGELFF	TRBV7-3	TRBD1	-	TRBJ2-2
TGCAGTCCTTTGCTGCAAGAGACCCAGTACTTC	CSPLLQETQYF	TRBV20-1	-	-	TRBJ2-5
TGTGCCAGCAGCTTAGAGGTTCGGGGGACCCAGTACTTC	CASSLEVRGTQYF	TRBV11-2	-	-	TRBJ2-5
TGTGCCACCAGCCCAGGGACCCCTCGGGGGACTGAAGCTTTCTTT	CATSPGTPRGTEAFF	TRBV15	-	-	TRBJ1-1
TGTGCCAGCAGTGAAGAGGGCTTGATGGTTCAGCCCCAGCATTTT	CASSEEGLMVQPQHF	TRBV2	-	-	TRBJ1-5
TGTGCCTGGACAGGCCCGCGGGGGGGCAGCCCGCAGTATTTT	CAWTGPRGGSPQYF	TRBV30	TRBD2	-	TRBJ2-3
TGTGCCAGCAGCATGGACAGGGGAAGTACTGAAGCTTTCTTT	CASSMDRGSTEAFF	TRBV7-3	TRBD1	-	TRBJ1-1
TGTGCCAGCAGTTACCCCTCAGGGGCGACGTATGGCTACACCTTC	CASSYPSGATYGYTF	TRBV6-5	-	-	TRBJ1-2
TGTGCCAGCCGACAAGCGGGGGGTACCTACGAGCAGTACTTC	CASRQAGGTYEQYF	TRBV5-4	TRBD2	-	TRBJ2-7
TGCGCCAGCAGCTTGAAGGGGGGCGCTGGGGCCAACGTCCTGACTTTC	CASSLKGGAGANVLTF	TRBV5-1	-	-	TRBJ2-6
TGTGCCAGACAACCGGGACTCCCAGGCTCTGGAAACACCATATATTTT	CARQPGLPGSGNTIYF	TRBV6-4	-	-	TRBJ1-3
TGTGCCAGCTCACGTCTAGGTGAAACGCAGTATTTT	CASSRLGETQYF	TRBV18	-	once	TRBJ2-3
TGTGCCAGCTCACCAAGAAAAGGAGAAGAGACCCAGTACTTC	CASSPRKGEETQYF	TRBV18	-	-	TRBJ2-5
TGTGCCAGCAGTTATAGGAAGGGTAATGAAAAACTGTTTTTT	CASSYRKGNEKLFF	TRBV6-5	-	-	TRBJ1-4
TGTGCCACCATCAGGGACAGGGCCGGGGAGACCCAGTACTTC	CATIRDRAGETQYF	TRBV6-4	TRBD1	-	TRBJ2-5
TGTGCCAGCAGCATATATAATTCACCCCTCCACTTT	CASSIYNSPLHF	TRBV6-5	-	-	TRBJ1-6
TGCGCCAGCAGAAGGGGGCGGTTGAAAGAGACCCAGTACTTC	CASRRGRLKETQYF	TRBV10-2	TRBD1	-	TRBJ2-5
TGTGCCAGCAGTGGTAGAACCGGGACAGCTAATGAAAAACTGTTTTTT	CASSGRTGTANEKLFF	TRBV6-1	TRBD1	-	TRBJ1-4
TGCGCCAGCAGCTTCCAGGGGCCTGCGGCTAATGAAAAACTGTTTTTT	CASSFQGPAANEKLFF	TRBV5-1	-	-	TRBJ1-4
TGTGCCAGCAGCTTAGGGCGATCCAAAAACATTCAGTACTTC	CASSLGRSKNIQYF	TRBV5-6	-	-	TRBJ2-4
TGTGCCAGCAGCTTATTAACCGTAGTTCTGAACACTGAAGCTTTCTTT	CASSLLTVVLNTEAFF	TRBV5-6	-	-	TRBJ1-1
TGTGCCAGCAGCACAGGACCGGCGGTGGGCTACACCTTC	CASSTGPAVGYTF	TRBV7-3	-	once	TRBJ1-2
TGTGCCTGGAGTGTAAAGGGCCGGACCGGGGAGCTGTTTTTT	CAWSVKGRTGELFF	TRBV30	-	-	TRBJ2-2
TGTGCCAGTAGTATAGGACTAGCCCTTTACAATGAGCAGTTCTTC	CASSIGLALYNEQFF	TRBV19	TRBD2	-	TRBJ2-1
TGTGCCAGCAGCTTAGCGGGGGGTATCTATGAGCAGTTCTTC	CASSLAGGIYEQFF	TRBV7-3	TRBD2	once	TRBJ2-1
TGTGCCAGCAGCTGGGACCGGGAGCTTAATTCACCCCTCCACTTT	CASSWDRELNSPLHF	TRBV5-6	-	hyperexpanded	TRBJ1-6
TGTGCCAGCAGTCGGACAGGGGGAAGCAAAAACATTCAGTACTTC	CASSRTGGSKNIQYF	TRBV2	TRBD1	-	TRBJ2-4
TGTGCCAGCAGCCTGAGAGCGGGGGGGCTGGATGAGCAGTTCTTC	CASSLRAGGLDEQFF	TRBV13	TRBD2	-	TRBJ2-1
TGTGCCAGCATTCTAAACAGGGGGAACACTGAAGCTTTCTTT	CASILNRGNTEAFF	TRBV11-2	TRBD1	-	TRBJ1-1
TGTGCCAGCAGTGTCGTACAGGGTACCGGGGAGCTGTTTTTT	CASSVVQGTGELFF	TRBV25-1	-	-	TRBJ2-2
TGTGCCAGCAGCAATAGGTCAGCTTGGGGTCACACTGAAGCTTTCTTT	CASSNRSAWGHTEAFF	TRBV21-1	-	few	TRBJ1-1
TGTGCCAGCAGTCCCCTTACCGGGGAGCTGTTTTTT	CASSPLTGELFF	TRBV27	-	-	TRBJ2-2
TGTGCCAGCAGTTTATCAGGGGGTCAGCCCCAGCATTTT	CASSLSGGQPQHF	TRBV27	-	-	TRBJ1-5
TGTGCCAGCAACCTAGACCGAGAGACCCAGTACTTC	CASNLDRETQYF	TRBV7-9	-	-	TRBJ2-5
TGCAGCGTTGATCTGGGACCCAGGGGGGAGACCCAGTACTTC	CSVDLGPRGETQYF	TRBV29-1	TRBD1	-	TRBJ2-5
TGTGCCATCAGTGAAGGCGGTAGGGGCTATGGCTACACCTTC	CAISEGGRGYGYTF	TRBV10-3	-	-	TRBJ1-2
TGTGCCAGCAGTGCGGACACAACTAATGAAAAACTGTTTTTT	CASSADTTNEKLFF	TRBV6-6	-	few	TRBJ1-4
TGTGCCAGCAGCTTGGCAGGGGTCAAAGAAAAACTGTTTTTT	CASSLAGVKEKLFF	TRBV5-4	-	-	TRBJ1-4
TGTGCCAGCAGCTTAGAGGTGTACGGGAGCGGTAAAGAGACCCAGTACTTC	CASSLEVYGSGKETQYF	TRBV11-3	-	-	TRBJ2-5
TGTGCCTGGAGTGCGGACTGGAGGGAGACCCAGTACTTC	CAWSADWRETQYF	TRBV30	-	-	TRBJ2-5
TGTGCCAGCAGTTTCATTGCTCAAGAGACCCAGTACTTC	CASSFIAQETQYF	TRBV27	-	-	TRBJ2-5
TGTGCCAGCAGCTCGTACAGCGGCGCGGGGCCTAAGGAAGCTTTCTTT	CASSSYSGAGPKEAFF	TRBV11-1	-	once	TRBJ1-1
TGCGCCAGCAGCGCCGGGACAGGGCGCTCCTATAATTCACCCCTCCACTTT	CASSAGTGRSYNSPLHF	TRBV5-1	TRBD1	-	TRBJ1-6
TGTGCCAGCAGCGCCGATGGAGGGTCCTACAATGAGCAGTTCTTC	CASSADGGSYNEQFF	TRBV9	-	-	TRBJ2-1
TGTGCCAGCAGCCCGAGGGTTCGCCCGGACAGGGGAGGTCAGCCCCAGCATTTT	CASSPRVRPDRGGQPQHF	TRBV7-8	TRBD1	-	TRBJ1-5
TGTGCCAGCAGCTTAAGCGGGGGAAGGACTGAAGCTTTCTTT	CASSLSGGRTEAFF	TRBV7-9	-	-	TRBJ1-1
TGCAGTGCTGCCCGGAACACTGAAGCTTTCTTT	CSAARNTEAFF	TRBV20-1	-	-	TRBJ1-1
TGTGCCTGGAGTGTACCAGCCTCTGGAAACACCATATATTTT	CAWSVPASGNTIYF	TRBV30	-	-	TRBJ1-3
TGTGCCAGCAGCCCCTCGGACCTCCGGGCCTATAATTCACCCCTCCACTTT	CASSPSDLRAYNSPLHF	TRBV7-9	-	-	TRBJ1-6
TGTGCCACCCGCAGACGGTCATTCAATGAGCAGTTCTTC	CATRRRSFNEQFF	TRBV15	-	-	TRBJ2-1
TGTGCCAGCAGCCTAAAGACCCGGCTGACTGAGCAGTTCTTC	CASSLKTRLTEQFF	TRBV14	-	-	TRBJ2-1
TGTGCCAGCACCGGGGTGGGGGCCGGGGAGCTGTTTTTT	CASTGVGAGELFF	TRBV25-1	-	few	TRBJ2-2
TGCGCCAGCAGCCGAGCCCCGGGACAGGGCCAAGAGACCCAGTACTTC	CASSRAPGQGQETQYF	TRBV5-1	TRBD1	-	TRBJ2-5
TGCGCCAGCAGCTTGGATACGGAATACTCCCCGGGGGGCTACACCTTC	CASSLDTEYSPGGYTF	TRBV5-1	-	once	TRBJ1-2
TGTGCCAGCAGAGATTACACAGGGGCTCAGCCCCAGCATTTT	CASRDYTGAQPQHF	TRBV6-5	TRBD1	few	TRBJ1-5
TGTGCCAGCAGTTTATCAGGGAACCAGCCCCAGCATTTT	CASSLSGNQPQHF	TRBV27	-	-	TRBJ1-5
TGTGCCAGCAGCTTGAGGGACAGGGACGCAGATACGCAGTATTTT	CASSLRDRDADTQYF	TRBV5-6	TRBD1	-	TRBJ2-3
TGTGCCAGCAGTTTAAGGGGGCGGCGAACTAATGAAAAACTGTTTTTT	CASSLRGRRTNEKLFF	TRBV27	TRBD1	-	TRBJ1-4
TGCGCCAGCAGCTTGTTCGGTGTTAACACCGGGGAGCTGTTTTTT	CASSLFGVNTGELFF	TRBV5-1	-	-	TRBJ2-2